One sample yielded the 21 T cell receptor beta chains listed below, sequenced in a study of blood T cells in healthy people across ages. A second 7 to 11 cycle PCR used barcoded and J-beta primers. TCRdb ran MiXCR on the 5' RACE reads and lists one entry per CDR3 protein. The sample has more than 800,000 distinct CDR3 sequences, more than 40% seen once. Sequenced material: blood. These receptor sequences come from a woman aged 55-69 years in good health.

The V gene is TRBV3-1, the J gene TRBJ1-2; weak D call: TRBD1 (6 bases). V lost 5 bases and J 8 bases, leaving 21 bases between the germline ends. The CDR3 loop spans 15 amino acids. CDR1 and CDR2 from the germline V gene are LGHDT and YNNKEL (reference sequence). For the CDR3, the DNA is TGTGCCAGCAGCTCAAGAGGAGGGGGATTAGGAGGCTACACCTTC. Residues: CASSSRGGGLGGYTF.

The sample holds many counts of this clonotype. The V and J genes are TRBV20-1 and TRBJ2-3, with D possibly being TRBD2 (6 bases). The length of the CDR3 is 15 residues. V was trimmed by 6 bases and J by 3 bases, leaving 19 bases between them. Germline lookup yields CDR1 DFQATT and CDR2 SNEGSKA (reference sequence). CDR3: CSASDYMGGTDTQYF. The CDR3 DNA follows: TGCAGTGCCTCGGACTACATGGGAGGAACAGATACGCAGTATTTT.

The rearrangement joins TRBV27 to TRBJ2-1, with 7 bases aligning to TRBD1. The J call is uncertain, as TRBJ2-7 better fits the DNA end. Germline V gives CDR1 MNHEY, CDR2 SMNVEV (reference sequence). CDR3 length equals 14 residues. DNA of the CDR3: TGTGCCAGCAGTCCCAACCGACAGGGTCATGAGCAGTACTTC. Translation: CASSPNRQGHEQYF.

A remark on this clonotype: This may stem from a read error, because a much larger clone lies one nucleotide away. The chain joins TRBV4-1 to TRBJ2-3; D might be TRBD1 (5 bases). V shed 5 bases and J shed 0 bases, with 12 bases lying between them. Germline lookup yields CDR1 MGHRA and CDR2 YSYEKL. This CDR3 comprises 15 residues. CDR3 region: CASSVDSSSTDTQYF. The CDR3 DNA sequence: TGCGCCAGCAGCGTCGACAGTTCTAGCACAGATACGCAGTATTTT.

This clonotype was counted between two and nine times. The V gene is TRBV27, the J gene TRBJ2-1; D perhaps matches TRBD2 (6 bases). Looked up from germline, CDR1 is MNHEY and CDR2 is SMNVEV (reference sequence). CDR3 length: 15 amino acids. Trimming removed 6 bases at V and 1 base at J, with 13 bases between. CDR3 bases: TGTGCCAGCAGGAAAGCTAGCGCGTCCTACAATGAGCAGTTCTTC. It translates to CASRKASASYNEQFF.

This clonotype turned up a few times. V gene TRBV7-2 combines with J gene TRBJ2-4; 9 bases agree with TRBD2. CDR3 length equals 17 residues. Germline CDR1 reads SGHTA; CDR2 reads FQGNSA. Trimming removed 1 base from V and 0 bases from J; junction bases left unmatched: 4. The CDR3, as DNA: TGTGCCAGCAGCTTAGAACTAGCGGGCACAGCCAAAAACATTCAGTACTTC. Translation gives CASSLELAGTAKNIQYF.

The J gene is TRBJ2-1, the V gene TRBV27; 7 bases line up with TRBD1. The ends lost 4 bases at V and 4 bases at J; junction bases unmatched: 10. The CDR3 sequence is 16 residues long. Germline CDR1 reads MNHEY; CDR2 reads SMNVEV (reference sequence). Here the CDR3 reads CASSSPQGRPYNEQFF. The CDR3 DNA sequence: TGTGCCAGCAGTTCCCCACAGGGGAGACCATACAATGAGCAGTTCTTC.

The chain recombines TRBV20-1 with TRBJ2-1; 8 bases line up with TRBD2. Losses at the gene ends were 3 bases for V and 8 bases for J; bases not matched to a gene: 15. This CDR3 is 16 amino acids long. CDR1 DFQATT and CDR2 SNEGSKA come from the germline V gene (reference sequence). The CDR3 here is CSASPSGTSRPYEQFF. The DNA for the CDR3 is TGCAGTGCTAGCCCCTCCGGGACTAGTAGGCCCTATGAGCAGTTCTTC.

This clonotype was seen only a few times. The chain is built from TRBV7-2 and TRBJ2-7; TRBD2 matches at 11 bases. Trimming at V came to 3 bases and at J to 1 base, leaving 11 bases not matched to a gene. This CDR3 comprises 18 residues. Germline V gives CDR1 SGHTA, CDR2 FQGNSA. The CDR3, as DNA: TGTGCCAGCAGCTTGGATAGCGGGAGGGCCCTATTGTCCTACGAGCAGTACTTC. Residues: CASSLDSGRALLSYEQYF.

This clonotype was counted between two and nine times. The chain uses TRBV7-9 and TRBJ2-7, with 9 bases lining up with TRBD2. J gave up 5 bases and V 2 bases, and 7 bases lay outside the gene matches. This CDR3 region has 15 residues. Germline V CDR1 and CDR2: SEHNR, FQNEAQ (reference sequence). The DNA of the CDR3 is TGTGCCAGCAGCTTAACGGGAAGCGGGAGGCACGAGCAGTACTTC. It translates to CASSLTGSGRHEQYF.

The rearrangement uses TRBV15 and TRBJ1-2; perhaps TRBD1 as D (5 bases). The V and J ends lost 0 bases and 5 bases respectively, with 16 bases between them. CDR3 size: 16 residues. Germline CDR1 and CDR2: LNHNV and YYDKDF (reference sequence). DNA of the CDR3: TGTGCCACCAGCAGAGATCTGCAGGGCCCGGGTTATGGCTACACCTTC. Residues: CATSRDLQGPGYGYTF.

This clonotype was counted between two and nine times. The chain combines TRBV5-1 with TRBJ2-6, with 8 bases that match TRBD1. Trimming at V came to 3 bases and at J to 3 bases, leaving 8 bases not matched to a gene. The CDR3 has 17 amino acids. CDR1 and CDR2 (germline): SGHRS, YFSETQ. The CDR3 sequence is CASSSGGALFGANVLTF. CDR3 bases: TGCGCCAGCAGCTCAGGGGGCGCGCTCTTTGGGGCCAACGTCCTGACTTTC.

This clonotype was seen a few times. The V gene is TRBV15, the J gene TRBJ2-3; 10 bases line up with TRBD1. Germline trimming cut 3 bases from V and 4 bases from J; bases unmatched to any gene: 13. CDR3 length: 18 amino acids. CDR1 is LNHNV and CDR2 is YYDKDF in the germline V gene (reference sequence). The CDR3 loop reads CATSRHPTGTGVPDTQYF. CDR3 coding DNA: TGTGCCACCAGCAGGCACCCGACCGGGACAGGGGTGCCAGATACGCAGTATTTT.

Only a few counts were recorded for this clonotype. The V and J genes are TRBV6-2 or TRBV6-3 and TRBJ2-4; 11 bases agree with TRBD2. The DNA matches TRBJ2-7 better at its end, which makes the J call doubtful. Germline CDR1 MNHEY, CDR2 SVGEGT. This CDR3 has 17 amino acids. CDR3 in amino acids: CASTPGLAALGGYEQYF. CDR3 nucleotides: TGTGCCAGCACACCGGGACTAGCGGCCTTAGGGGGTTACGAGCAGTACTTC.

V gene TRBV15 combines with J gene TRBJ2-1; TRBD1 aligns across 7 bases. The DNA end is a closer match to TRBJ2-7, so the J assignment may be wrong. Germline lookup yields CDR1 LNHNV and CDR2 YYDKDF (reference sequence). The CDR3 length is 20 residues. CDR3 coding DNA: TGTGCCACCAGCAGGGTCGACTATTCCGGGACAGCGTCCGGCTACAATGAGCAGTACTTC. It yields the protein CATSRVDYSGTASGYNEQYF.

This clonotype was seen more than once but under ten times. This rearrangement joins TRBV27 to TRBJ2-7; 7 bases map to TRBD1. J was trimmed by 0 bases and V by 10 bases; bases with no gene match: 3. The V gene's germline CDR1 is MNHEY and CDR2 SMNVEV (reference sequence). The CDR3 is 12 residues long. This CDR3 is CATGDSSYEQYF. Here the CDR3 DNA reads TGTGCCACTGGGGACAGCTCCTACGAGCAGTACTTC.

This clonotype was counted between two and nine times. This chain links TRBV6-5 with TRBJ1-2; D gene ambiguous. Trimming cost V 6 bases and J 2 bases, with 13 bases left between them. Germline lookup yields CDR1 MNHEY and CDR2 SVGAGI. This CDR3 spans 14 amino acids. The CDR3 sequence: CASRLTVSNYGYTF. In DNA, the CDR3 is TGTGCCAGCAGGTTGACGGTATCCAACTATGGCTACACCTTC.

V usage is TRBV20-1 and J usage is TRBJ1-5, with D unclear. Germline V lookup: CDR1 DFQATT, CDR2 SNEGSKA (reference sequence). The ends were cut back, 2 bases at V and 2 bases at J, with 16 bases in the middle. The CDR3 totals 16 residues. The CDR3 region has the DNA TGCAGTGCTAGAATGCCGGGGATTTTGGGCAATCAGCCCCAGCATTTT. Its translation: CSARMPGILGNQPQHF.

With respect to this clonotype: An end of the junction does not agree with germline; a read error may underlie this. The genes are TRBV29-1 and TRBJ2-2; a possible D gene is TRBD1 (6 bases). The germline CDR1 and CDR2 sequences are SQVTM and ANQGSEA. The CDR3 length is 13 residues. The DNA of the CDR3 is TGCAGCGTTGTCACAGGGAACAACGGGGAGCTGTTTTTT. Residues: CSVVTGNNGELFF.

The rearrangement joins TRBV25-1 to TRBJ1-1; TRBD1 is a possible D gene (5 bases). Germline CDR1 is MGHDK and CDR2 is SYGVNS. This CDR3 is 15 amino acids long. Between the trimmed V and J ends, which lost 3 bases and 1 base, there was a span of 12 bases. The CDR3 DNA reads TGTGCCAGCAGTGATCAAGGGACGGAGAACACTGAAGCTTTCTTT. Translated, it gives CASSDQGTENTEAFF.

In DNA form, the CDR3 reads TGTGCCAGCAGTTTACAGGGGGCGAAGGGCTACACCTTC. It codes for CASSLQGAKGYTF. The chain joins TRBV27 to TRBJ1-2; 8 bases match TRBD1. The ends lost 2 bases at V and 8 bases at J; junction bases unmatched: 4. The CDR3 extends over 13 amino acids. The germline V gene has CDR1 MNHEY and CDR2 SMNVEV (reference sequence).